The entry below gives a single TCR beta chain sequence along with its context. This sample was included in a study of cytomegalovirus exposure and HLA in healthy donors. Germline values: CDR1 SGHTA, CDR2 FQGNSA. This CDR3 comprises 15 residues. The trim removed 3 bases at V and 3 bases at J, leaving 1 base unmatched. Primers: 60 Vbeta forward and 13 Jbeta reverse. Measured with immunoSEQ multiplex PCR; TCRdb has only the in-frame clones, and not every one. This table has over 110,000 clones, under 90% appearing once. Sequenced: PBMCs. The sequence was obtained from a male donor in good health and CMV-seronegative. The rearrangement joins TRBV7-2 to TRBJ2-7, with 14 bases that match TRBD2. The CDR3 loop is CASSLGTSGGYEQYF. The DNA for the CDR3 is TGTGCCAGCAGCTTGGGGACTAGCGGGGGCTACGAGCAGTACTTC.